This is a list of T cell receptor beta chains from one sample in a study of cytomegalovirus exposure and HLA in healthy donors. Data came from immunoSEQ multiplex PCR; TCRdb stores just in-frame clones and leaves some out. There are around 300,000 clones in the sample; around 90% occur only once, and roughly 1.2% lies in the top ten. What was sequenced was PBMCs. The receptors here all came from a woman aged 25 to 45 in good health and CMV-seropositive. Each CDR3 is given with its conserved first and last residue. A D gene is named only where the DNA matches it firmly. For some rows the clone size is stated as once, few or many, or as a class when expanded; others skip it.

CASSMGLYSNQPQHF TGTGCCAGTAGTATGGGACTTTATAGCAATCAGCCCCAGCATTTT TRBV19 NA NA TRBJ1-5
CASSPVHSYNEQFF TGTGCCAGCAGTCCGGTCCACTCCTACAATGAGCAGTTCTTC TRBV2 NA NA TRBJ2-1
CASSSIYSPLHF TGTGCCAGCAGCTCGATATATTCACCCCTCCACTTT TRBV11-2 few NA TRBJ1-6
CASSQNAGYSNQPQHF TGTGCCAGCAGCCAAAATGCGGGTTACAGCAATCAGCCCCAGCATTTT TRBV16 few NA TRBJ1-5
CASVSWSGEAFF TGTGCCAGCGTGTCGTGGTCTGGTGAAGCTTTCTTT TRBV2 NA NA TRBJ1-1
CAWMTGGGYATEAFF TGTGCCTGGATGACGGGAGGAGGGTATGCCACTGAAGCTTTCTTT TRBV30 NA NA TRBJ1-1
CASSSGGGAQNIQYF TGTGCCAGCAGTTCGGGGGGCGGGGCCCAGAACATTCAGTACTTC TRBV6-5 NA NA TRBJ2-4
CASSPGQGGEKLFF TGCGCCAGCAGCCCGGGACAGGGGGGAGAAAAACTGTTTTTT TRBV4-3 NA TRBD1 TRBJ1-4
CASSPRARYNNEQFF TGTGCCAGCAGTCCCCGGGCCCGATACAACAATGAGCAGTTCTTC TRBV27 NA NA TRBJ2-1
CASSDRENTEAFF TGTGCCAGCAGTGACAGGGAGAACACTGAAGCTTTCTTT TRBV2 NA NA TRBJ1-1
CASSVAAPITETQYF TGTGCCAGCAGCGTAGCGGCCCCCATAACGGAGACCCAGTACTTC TRBV9 once NA TRBJ2-5
CASSQTQTDNYGYTF TGTGCCAGCAGTCAAACACAGACAGATAACTATGGCTACACCTTC TRBV2 NA NA TRBJ1-2
CASSLGPSYNEQFF TGTGCCAGCAGCTTAGGACCCTCCTACAATGAGCAGTTCTTC TRBV11-3 NA NA TRBJ2-1
CASSLGTGVSEQYF TGTGCCAGCAGCTTAGGGACAGGGGTTAGTGAGCAGTACTTC TRBV11-2 NA TRBD1 TRBJ2-7
CATRPGANGYTF TGTGCCACGAGGCCGGGGGCTAATGGCTACACCTTC TRBV2 NA NA TRBJ1-2
CAWGGGQGWYEQYF TGTGCCTGGGGGGGCGGACAGGGGTGGTACGAGCAGTACTTC TRBV30 NA TRBD1 TRBJ2-7
CASSPRSSGLAGTDTQYF TGTGCCAGCAGCCCACGCTCTTCAGGACTAGCGGGTACAGATACGCAGTATTTT TRBV9 NA TRBD2 TRBJ2-3
CAWRRLAGRPETQYF TGTGCCTGGAGGCGACTAGCGGGGAGGCCAGAGACCCAGTACTTC TRBV30 NA TRBD2 TRBJ2-5
CSAVLPTDTQYF TGCAGCGCCGTACTACCCACAGATACGCAGTATTTT TRBV29-1 NA NA TRBJ2-3
CASSSPPSGNYGYTF TGTGCCAGCAGCTCCCCCCCTAGCGGTAACTATGGCTACACCTTC TRBV28 NA NA TRBJ1-2
CASSGTSGYQETQYF TGTGCCAGCAGTGGGACTAGCGGCTACCAAGAGACCCAGTACTTC TRBV2 NA TRBD2 TRBJ2-5
CASSPGLAGSYEQYF TGTGCCAGCAGTCCCGGACTAGCGGGCTCCTACGAGCAGTACTTC TRBV27 NA TRBD2 TRBJ2-7
CASSQDLGLGGEQFF TGCGCCAGCAGCCAAGATTTAGGCCTGGGGGGGGAGCAGTTCTTC TRBV4-3 NA TRBD2 TRBJ2-1
CASSPRGSETQYF TGTGCCAGCAGCCCCCGAGGGAGCGAGACCCAGTACTTC TRBV7-2 NA NA TRBJ2-5
CAWSVGRGVETQYF TGTGCCTGGAGTGTGGGCCGAGGGGTAGAGACCCAGTACTTC TRBV30 NA NA TRBJ2-5
CASSLLGQGDSPLHF TGTGCCAGCAGTTTACTCGGACAGGGGGATTCACCCCTCCACTTT TRBV28 NA TRBD1 TRBJ1-6
CASRPATSGIGEQFF TGTGCCAGCCGTCCTGCGACTAGCGGGATTGGTGAGCAGTTCTTC TRBV2 NA TRBD2 TRBJ2-1